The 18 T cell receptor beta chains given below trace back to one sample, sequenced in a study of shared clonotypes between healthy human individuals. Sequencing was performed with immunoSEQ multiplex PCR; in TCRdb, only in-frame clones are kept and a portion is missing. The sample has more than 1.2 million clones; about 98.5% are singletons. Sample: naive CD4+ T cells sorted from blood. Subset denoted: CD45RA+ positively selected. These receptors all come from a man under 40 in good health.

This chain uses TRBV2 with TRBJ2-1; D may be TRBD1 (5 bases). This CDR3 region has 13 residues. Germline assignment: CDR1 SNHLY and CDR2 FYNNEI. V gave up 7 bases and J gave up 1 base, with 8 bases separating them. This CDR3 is CASIQGSYNEQFF. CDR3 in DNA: TGTGCCAGCATCCAGGGTTCCTACAATGAGCAGTTCTTC.

The CDR3 bases are TGTGCCAGCAGACCCCAGGGAGCTGGAAACACCATATATTTT. This codes for CASRPQGAGNTIYF. The V and J genes are TRBV2 and TRBJ1-3, with TRBD1 as a possible D gene (5 bases). Germline V CDR1 and CDR2: SNHLY, FYNNEI. Trimming removed 6 bases at V and 2 bases at J, with 11 bases between. The CDR3 is 14 amino acids.

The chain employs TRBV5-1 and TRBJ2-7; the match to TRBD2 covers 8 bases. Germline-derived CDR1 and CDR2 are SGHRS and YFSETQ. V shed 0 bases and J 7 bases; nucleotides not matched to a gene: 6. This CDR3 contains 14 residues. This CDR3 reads CASSLAGRVGEQYF. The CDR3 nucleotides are TGCGCCAGCAGCTTGGCCGGGAGGGTTGGGGAGCAGTACTTC. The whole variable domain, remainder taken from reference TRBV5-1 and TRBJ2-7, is KAGVTQTPRYLIKTRGQQVTLSCSPISGHRSVSWYQQTPGQGLQFLFEYFSETQRNKGNFPGRFSGRQFSNSRSEMNVSTLELGDSALYLCASSLAGRVGEQYFGPGTRLTVT.

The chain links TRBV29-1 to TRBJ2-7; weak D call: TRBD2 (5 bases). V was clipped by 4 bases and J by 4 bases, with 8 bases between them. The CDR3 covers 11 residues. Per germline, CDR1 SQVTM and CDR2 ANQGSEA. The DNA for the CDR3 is TGCAGCGTTGCCGGGGAATACGAGCAGTACTTC. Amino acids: CSVAGEYEQYF.

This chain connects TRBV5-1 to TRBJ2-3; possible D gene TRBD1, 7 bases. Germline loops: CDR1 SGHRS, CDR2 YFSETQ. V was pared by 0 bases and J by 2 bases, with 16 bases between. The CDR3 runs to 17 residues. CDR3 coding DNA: TGCGCCAGCAGCTTGGCCCCAGGGGGACTGGTCACAGATACGCAGTATTTT. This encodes CASSLAPGGLVTDTQYF.

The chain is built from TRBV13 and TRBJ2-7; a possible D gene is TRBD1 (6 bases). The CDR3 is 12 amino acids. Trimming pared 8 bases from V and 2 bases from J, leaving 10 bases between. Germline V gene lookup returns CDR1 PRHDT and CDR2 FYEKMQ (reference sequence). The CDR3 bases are TGTGCCAGCGGCAGGGGAGCCTACGAGCAGTACTTC. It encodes CASGRGAYEQYF.

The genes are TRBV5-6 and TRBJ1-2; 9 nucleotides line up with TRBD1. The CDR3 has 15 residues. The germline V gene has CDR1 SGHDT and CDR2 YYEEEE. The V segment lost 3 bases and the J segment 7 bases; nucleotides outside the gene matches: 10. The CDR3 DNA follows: TGTGCCAGCAGCTGGGGGGACAGGGAAGTTGGTGGCTACACCTTC. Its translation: CASSWGDREVGGYTF.

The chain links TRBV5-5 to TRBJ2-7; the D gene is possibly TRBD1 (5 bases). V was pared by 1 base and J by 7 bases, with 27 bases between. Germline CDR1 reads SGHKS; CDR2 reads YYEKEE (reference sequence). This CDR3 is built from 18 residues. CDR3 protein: CASSLSVGVSGRTREQYF. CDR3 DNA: TGTGCCAGCAGCTTGTCTGTCGGCGTATCAGGGCGAACTCGGGAGCAGTACTTC.

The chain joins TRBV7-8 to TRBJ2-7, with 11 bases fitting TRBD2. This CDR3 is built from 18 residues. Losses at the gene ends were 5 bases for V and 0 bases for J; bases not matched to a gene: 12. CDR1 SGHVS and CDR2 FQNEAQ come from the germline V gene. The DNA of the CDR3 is TGTGCCAGCAGCCTATCTTCGGGACTAGCGGCTTTCTCCTACGAGCAGTACTTC. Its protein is CASSLSSGLAAFSYEQYF.

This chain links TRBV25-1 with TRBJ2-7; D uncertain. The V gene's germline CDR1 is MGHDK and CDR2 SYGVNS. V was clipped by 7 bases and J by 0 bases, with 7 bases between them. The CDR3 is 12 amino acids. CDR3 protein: CASTLISYEQYF. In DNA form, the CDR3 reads TGTGCCAGCACTTTAATCTCCTACGAGCAGTACTTC.

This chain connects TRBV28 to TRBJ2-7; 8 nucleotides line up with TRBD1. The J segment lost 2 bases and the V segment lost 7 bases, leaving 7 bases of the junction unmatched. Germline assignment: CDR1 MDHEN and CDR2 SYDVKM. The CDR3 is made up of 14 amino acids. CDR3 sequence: CASIDGTGPYEQYF. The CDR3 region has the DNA TGTGCCAGCATAGACGGGACAGGTCCCTACGAGCAGTACTTC.

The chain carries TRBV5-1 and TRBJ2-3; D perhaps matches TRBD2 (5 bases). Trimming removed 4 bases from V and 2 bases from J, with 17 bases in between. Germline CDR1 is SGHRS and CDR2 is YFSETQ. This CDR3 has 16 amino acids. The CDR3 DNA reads TGCGCCAGCAGCCGTAACCGGGATTCTCCCACAGATACGCAGTATTTT. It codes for CASSRNRDSPTDTQYF.

The CDR3: CASSGSRDRGANTGELFF. The DNA for the CDR3 is TGTGCCAGCAGTGGCAGCCGGGACAGGGGCGCGAACACCGGGGAGCTGTTTTTT. The chain recombines TRBV28 with TRBJ2-2, with TRBD1 matching over 10 bases. The CDR3 length is 18 residues. The V and J ends lost 5 bases and 0 bases, in that order; junction bases with no gene match: 9. The V gene's germline CDR1 is MDHEN and CDR2 SYDVKM.

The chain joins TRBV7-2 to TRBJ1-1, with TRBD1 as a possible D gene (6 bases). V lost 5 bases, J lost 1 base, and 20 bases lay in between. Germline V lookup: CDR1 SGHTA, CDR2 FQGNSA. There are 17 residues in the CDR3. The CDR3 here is CASSALQGRWANTEAFF. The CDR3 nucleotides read TGTGCCAGCAGCGCACTCCAGGGGAGGTGGGCGAACACTGAAGCTTTCTTT.

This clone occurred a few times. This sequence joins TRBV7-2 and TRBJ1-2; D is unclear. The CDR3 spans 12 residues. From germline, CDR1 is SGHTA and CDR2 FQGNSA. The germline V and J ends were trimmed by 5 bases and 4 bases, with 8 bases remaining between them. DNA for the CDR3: TGTGCCAGCAGCCCCGCGAGCTATGGCTACACCTTC. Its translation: CASSPASYGYTF.

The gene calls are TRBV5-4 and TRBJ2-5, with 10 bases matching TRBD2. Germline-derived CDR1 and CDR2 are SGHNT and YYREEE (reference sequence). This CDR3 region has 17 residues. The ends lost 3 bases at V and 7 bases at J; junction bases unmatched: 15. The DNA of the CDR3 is TGTGCCAGCAGCTACGTGTTAGCGGGAGGTCCGTATGGGACCCAGTACTTC. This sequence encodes CASSYVLAGGPYGTQYF. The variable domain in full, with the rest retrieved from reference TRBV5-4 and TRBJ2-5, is ETGVTQSPTHLIKTRGQQVTLRCSSQSGHNTVSWYQQALGQGPQFIFQYYREEENGRGNFPPRFSGLQFPNYSSELNVNALELDDSALYLCASSYVLAGGPYGTQYFGPGTRLLVL.

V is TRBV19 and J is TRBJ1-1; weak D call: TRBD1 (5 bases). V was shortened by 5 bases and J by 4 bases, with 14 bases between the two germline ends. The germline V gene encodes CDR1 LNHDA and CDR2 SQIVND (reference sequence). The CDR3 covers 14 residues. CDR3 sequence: CASSPIGTPTEAFF. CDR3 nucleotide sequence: TGTGCCAGTAGTCCAATTGGGACGCCCACTGAAGCTTTCTTT.

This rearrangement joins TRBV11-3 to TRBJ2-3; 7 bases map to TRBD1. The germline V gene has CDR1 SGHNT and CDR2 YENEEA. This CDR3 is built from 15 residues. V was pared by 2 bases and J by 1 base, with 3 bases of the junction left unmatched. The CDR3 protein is CASSLYTGGTDTQYF. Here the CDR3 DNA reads TGTGCCAGCAGCTTATATACAGGGGGCACAGATACGCAGTATTTT.